This T cell receptor beta chain was profiled in a study of identical twins. This clonotype was picked up a small number of times. TCRdb fed the 5' RACE reads into MiXCR, producing one record per CDR3 protein. The sample has some 500,000 distinct CDR3 sequences; under 25% are singletons. V gave up 3 bases and J gave up 4 bases; unmatched junction bases: 5. The CDR3 totals 15 residues. Germline CDR1 is SGHRS and CDR2 is YFSETQ. These same records also appear under a second study, on T cells expressing NK-cell markers.

This chain links TRBV5-1 with TRBJ2-3; 10 bases align to TRBD2. The sequence came from a woman in her late teens or twenties in good health. Sequencing was performed on CD4+ T cells sorted from blood. This chain's CDR3 is CASSWGLARADTQYF. CDR3 DNA: TGCGCCAGCAGCTGGGGACTAGCGAGAGCAGATACGCAGTATTTT.